This TCR beta chain was recovered during a study of molecular identifiers for immune sequencing clone quantification. Study-wide results and limits: Barcode sharing among identical TCR molecules could make large clones appear smaller.

Many counts were recorded for this clonotype. Its antigen is currently unknown. TCRdb fed the PCR reads into MiXCR, producing one record per CDR3 protein. The repertoire has 40,000 to 45,000 distinct CDR3 sequences, roughly 19% of them found once; the top ten carry more than 0.9%. Per the germline V gene, CDR1 is SEHNR and CDR2 is FQNEAQ (reference sequence). The V gene lost 5 bases and the J gene lost 0 bases, with 24 bases spanning the gap. CDR3 length: 19 residues. Sorting defined naive CD8 T cells as CD8+CD4-CCR7+CD45RA+. The sequence was collected from a human donor in good health. Some libraries in this study had Jurkat cell RNA spiked in. Source material: naive CD8+ T cells from blood, with Jurkat cell RNA spiked in. The sample's subset: FACS-sorted CD8+CD4-CCR7+CD45RA+ naive T cells. This rearrangement joins TRBV7-9 to TRBJ2-3; TRBD1 or TRBD2 may be the D gene (5 bases each). In nucleotides, the CDR3 is TGTGCCAGCAGCCATCCCCTTTTCGGGGACGGTGCTAGCACAGATACGCAGTATTTT. Protein sequence: CASSHPLFGDGASTDTQYF.